This T cell receptor beta chain was sequenced in a study of control samples from healthy donors and cancer patients. Libraries were prepared by immunoSEQ multiplex PCR; TCRdb keeps only in-frame clonotypes and omits some of them. The data show 100,000 to 150,000 clones, with approximately 90% seen just once and approximately 9% held by the top ten. The CDR3 contains 12 residues. Per the germline V gene, CDR1 is SGHNT and CDR2 is YENEEA. V dropped 5 bases and J dropped 5 bases, with 6 bases sitting between them. The source is a man younger than 35 in good health. This chain connects TRBV11-3 to TRBJ2-2, with D unclear. Sequences were obtained from blood. The CDR3 sequence is CASSPPTGELFF. DNA for the CDR3: TGTGCCAGCAGCCCCCCGACCGGGGAGCTGTTTTTT. The full variable domain, in which reference TRBV11-3 and TRBJ2-2 provide the parts outside the CDR3, is EAGVVQSPRYKIIEKKQPVAFWCNPISGHNTLYWYLQNLGQGPELLIRYENEEAVDDSQLPKDRFSAERLKGVDSTLKIQPAELGDSAVYLCASSPPTGELFFGEGSRLTVL.